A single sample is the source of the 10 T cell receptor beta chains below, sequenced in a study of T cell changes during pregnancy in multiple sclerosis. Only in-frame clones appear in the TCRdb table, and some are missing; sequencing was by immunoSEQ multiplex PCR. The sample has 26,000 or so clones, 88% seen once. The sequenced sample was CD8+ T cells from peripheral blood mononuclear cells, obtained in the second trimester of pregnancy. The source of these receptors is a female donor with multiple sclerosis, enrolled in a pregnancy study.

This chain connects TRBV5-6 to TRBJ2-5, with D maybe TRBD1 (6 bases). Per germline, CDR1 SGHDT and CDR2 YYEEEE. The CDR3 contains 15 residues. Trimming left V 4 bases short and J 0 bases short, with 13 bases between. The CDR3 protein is CASSVLQGNQETQYF. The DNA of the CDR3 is TGTGCCAGCAGCGTCCTACAGGGAAACCAAGAGACCCAGTACTTC.

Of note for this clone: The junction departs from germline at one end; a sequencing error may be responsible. CDR3 amino acids: CAIREFRGQGYTEAFF. CDR3 in DNA: TGTGCCATCAGAGAGTTTAGGGGACAGGGTTACACTGAAGCTTTCTTT. The chain uses TRBV10-3 and TRBJ1-1; 9 bases fit TRBD1. The germline gives CDR1 ENHRY, CDR2 SYGVKD. The CDR3 loop spans 16 amino acids.

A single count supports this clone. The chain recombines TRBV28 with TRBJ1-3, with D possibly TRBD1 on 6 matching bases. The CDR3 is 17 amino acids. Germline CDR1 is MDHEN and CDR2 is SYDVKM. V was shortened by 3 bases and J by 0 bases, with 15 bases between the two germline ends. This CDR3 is CASSFWGPQLSGNTIYF. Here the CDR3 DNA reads TGTGCCAGCAGTTTCTGGGGGCCCCAACTCTCTGGAAACACCATATATTTT.

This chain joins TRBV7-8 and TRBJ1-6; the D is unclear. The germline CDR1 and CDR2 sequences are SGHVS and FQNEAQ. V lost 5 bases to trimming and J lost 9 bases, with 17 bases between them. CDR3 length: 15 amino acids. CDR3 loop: CASSPTAQVISPLHF. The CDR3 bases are TGTGCCAGCAGCCCCACCGCGCAGGTGATTTCACCCCTCCACTTT.

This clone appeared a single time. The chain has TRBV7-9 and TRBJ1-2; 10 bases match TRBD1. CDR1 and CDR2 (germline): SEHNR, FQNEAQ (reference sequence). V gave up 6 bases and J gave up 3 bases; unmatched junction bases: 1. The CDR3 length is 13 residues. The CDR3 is CASRGTGDYGYTF. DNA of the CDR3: TGTGCCAGCAGAGGGACAGGGGACTATGGCTACACCTTC.

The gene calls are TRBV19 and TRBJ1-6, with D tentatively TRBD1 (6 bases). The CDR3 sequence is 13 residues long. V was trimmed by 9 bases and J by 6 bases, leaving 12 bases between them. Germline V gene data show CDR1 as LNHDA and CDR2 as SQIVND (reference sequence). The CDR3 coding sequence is TGTGCCAGCCGGGGGGCCGTTAATTCACCCCTCCACTTT. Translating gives CASRGAVNSPLHF.

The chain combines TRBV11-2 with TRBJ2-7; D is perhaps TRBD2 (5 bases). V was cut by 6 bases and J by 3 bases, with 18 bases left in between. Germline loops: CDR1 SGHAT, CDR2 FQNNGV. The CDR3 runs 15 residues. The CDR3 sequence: CASRPVGRRNYEQYF. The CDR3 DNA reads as TGTGCCAGCAGACCCGTAGGGCGGAGGAACTACGAGCAGTACTTC.

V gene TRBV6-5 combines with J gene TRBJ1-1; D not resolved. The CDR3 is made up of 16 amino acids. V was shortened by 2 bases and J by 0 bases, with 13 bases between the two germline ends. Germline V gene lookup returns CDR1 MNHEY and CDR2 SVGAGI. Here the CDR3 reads CASSYTLGELNTEAFF. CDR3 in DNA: TGTGCCAGCAGTTACACCCTGGGAGAGCTGAACACTGAAGCTTTCTTT.

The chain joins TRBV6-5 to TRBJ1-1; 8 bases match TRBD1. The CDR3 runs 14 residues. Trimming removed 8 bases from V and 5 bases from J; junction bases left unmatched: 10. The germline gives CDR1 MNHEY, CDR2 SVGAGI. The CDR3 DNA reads TGTGCCAGCCTTAGGACAGGGAGTGTAACTGAAGCTTTCTTT. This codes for CASLRTGSVTEAFF.

The CDR3 nucleotides are TGTGCCAGCAGTAACACCGACAACTATAATTCACCCCTCCACTTT. Its protein product is CASSNTDNYNSPLHF. This chain uses TRBV6-4 with TRBJ1-6; no definite D call. This CDR3 region has 15 residues. Trimming removed 5 bases at V and 3 bases at J, with 11 bases between. CDR1 is MRHNA, CDR2 SNTAGT, per germline.